One sample yielded the 10 T cell receptor beta chains listed below, sequenced in a study of T-cell memory formation after mild COVID-19. Via MiXCR, TCRdb re-called the 5' RACE reads, giving one row per CDR3 protein. Of 350,000 or so distinct CDR3 sequences listed, less than 25% are singletons. The sequenced sample was PBMCs or a T cell subset sorted from them (not recorded which). These TCRs come from a man aged 18 to 30 who had mild COVID-19 (a few samples of this study predate the infection). Cell type and time point are not known.

The chain links TRBV4-2 to TRBJ2-7, with 15 bases aligning to TRBD2. With 4 bases clipped from V and 0 bases from J, the junction kept 10 bases outside the gene matches. The CDR3 totals 19 residues. Germline CDR1 is LGHNA and CDR2 is YNFKEQ. The CDR3 DNA reads as TGTGCCAGCAGCCGACCCCCGGGACTAGCGGGGGGTAGCTCCTACGAGCAGTACTTC. Protein: CASSRPPGLAGGSSYEQYF.

This clonotype was detected many times. The chain uses TRBV4-3 and TRBJ1-6; D unclear. The CDR3 contains 19 residues. The V and J ends lost 0 bases and 1 base respectively, with 16 bases between them. Germline assignment: CDR1 LGHNA and CDR2 YSLEER. DNA for the CDR3: TGCGCCAGCAGCCAAGATACTCCAACACCAGGATCCTATAATTCACCCCTCCACTTT. Its protein is CASSQDTPTPGSYNSPLHF.

Only a few counts were recorded for this clonotype. DNA for the CDR3: TGTGCCAGCAGTTGGCCCGGGGAGCTGTTTTTT. Amino acids: CASSWPGELFF. The V and J genes are TRBV6-2 or TRBV6-3 and TRBJ2-2; D unclear. The CDR3 extends over 11 amino acids. Trimming left V 4 bases short and J 6 bases short, with 3 bases between. Germline CDR1 MNHEY, CDR2 SVGEGT.

This clonotype was detected a few times. The chain carries TRBV7-2 and TRBJ2-2; D is ambiguous. This CDR3 comprises 14 residues. Per the germline V gene, CDR1 is SGHTA and CDR2 is FQGNSA. V lost 0 bases and J lost 7, with 9 bases in between. The DNA for the CDR3 is TGTGCCAGCAGCTTAGCGGGTTGGAGCGGGGAGCTGTTTTTT. As protein: CASSLAGWSGELFF.

This clonotype was counted only a few times. The chain is built from TRBV10-3 and TRBJ1-2; D may be TRBD1 (5 bases). Looked up from germline, CDR1 is ENHRY and CDR2 is SYGVKD. V gave up 6 bases and J gave up 7 bases, with 12 bases separating them. The CDR3 has 12 residues. The CDR3 sequence: CAISRGALGYTF. The CDR3 DNA reads as TGTGCCATCAGCCGTGGGGCGCTTGGCTACACCTTC.

The chain carries TRBV7-9 and TRBJ2-3, with D possibly matching TRBD2 (5 bases). This CDR3 is 14 amino acids long. Trimming took off 5 bases at V and 2 bases at J, with 11 bases between the two ends. In germline, CDR1 is SEHNR, CDR2 FQNEAQ (reference sequence). The CDR3 nucleotides are TGTGCCAGCAGCCCCTCGGGAATCACAGATACGCAGTATTTT. Translation: CASSPSGITDTQYF.

The sample holds a few counts of this clonotype. The chain recombines TRBV11-2 with TRBJ2-1; D gene ambiguous. Trimming stripped 5 bases from V and 2 bases from J, with 13 bases between. This CDR3 region has 15 residues. Germline values: CDR1 SGHAT, CDR2 FQNNGV. CDR3: CASSPGGGAYNEQFF. The CDR3 bases are TGTGCCAGCAGCCCGGGCGGTGGGGCCTACAATGAGCAGTTCTTC.

This chain connects TRBV20-1 to TRBJ2-4; D is tentatively TRBD1 or TRBD2 (5 bases each). CDR3 size: 14 residues. The V gene lost 6 bases and the J gene lost 6 bases, with 18 bases spanning the gap. Germline V lookup: CDR1 DFQATT, CDR2 SNEGSKA (reference sequence). CDR3 in DNA: TGCAGTGCGCTGGCCGAGGGGCCGCGAAACATTCAGTACTTC. Translation gives CSALAEGPRNIQYF.

This clonotype was picked up one time. J is TRBJ1-2 and V is TRBV15; 8 nucleotides line up with TRBD1. Germline V CDR1 and CDR2: LNHNV, YYDKDF (reference sequence). This CDR3 has 14 residues. V shed 5 bases and J 3 bases; nucleotides not matched to a gene: 5. This CDR3 reads CATSGQGQYYGYTF. The CDR3 region has the DNA TGTGCCACCAGCGGACAGGGACAATACTATGGCTACACCTTC.

This clonotype was found a few times. Here the CDR3 reads CASTHSGLSPADTQYF. The CDR3 nucleotides are TGTGCCAGCACCCACTCGGGACTTTCCCCCGCAGATACGCAGTATTTT. The chain carries TRBV11-2 and TRBJ2-3, with a possible D match to TRBD2 (6 bases). The CDR3 runs to 16 residues. Germline V gene lookup returns CDR1 SGHAT and CDR2 FQNNGV. V gave up 7 bases and J gave up 4 bases, with 21 bases separating them. The full variable domain, completed using reference TRBV11-2 and TRBJ2-3, is EAGVAQSPRYKIIEKRQSVAFWCNPISGHATLYWYQQILGQGPKLLIQFQNNGVVDDSQLPKDRFSAERLKGVDSTLKIQPAKLEDSAVYLCASTHSGLSPADTQYFGPGTRLTVL.